The 14 T cell receptor beta chains below were found in one sample sequenced in a study of naive and memory T cell subsets. Two oligonucleotides, mixed equimolar, formed the beta constant-region primer covering TRBC1 and TRBC2. Ligated cDNA was amplified by four rounds of PCR with nested alpha and beta constant-region primers and SP2. From the UMI-ligation and nested PCR reads, TCRdb called clonotypes with MiXCR, one entry per CDR3 protein. The sample contains 30,000 to 40,000 distinct CDR3 sequences, about 18% of which appear only once. Material for sequencing was effector memory CD4+ T cells from blood. Subset denoted: effector memory, CD45RA- CD27-. These receptors came from a human donor in good health.

The chain joins TRBV11-2 to TRBJ2-2; D gene unclear. The CDR3 is 15 residues long. Trimming shortened V by 5 bases and J by 1 base, and 11 bases separated the two germline ends. The V gene's germline CDR1 is SGHAT and CDR2 FQNNGV. The DNA of the CDR3 is TGTGCCAGCAGCCCGTACCGGAGGAACACCGGGGAGCTGTTTTTT. Translated: CASSPYRRNTGELFF.

There are a few counts of this clonotype. The V gene is TRBV28, the J gene TRBJ1-5, with 7 bases lining up with TRBD1. The germline V gene has CDR1 MDHEN and CDR2 SYDVKM. The J segment lost 6 bases and the V segment lost 6 bases, leaving 14 bases of the junction unmatched. The CDR3 covers 16 residues. The CDR3 loop is CASSPYPRRGSQPQHF. CDR3 bases: TGTGCCAGCAGCCCCTACCCTCGCAGGGGGAGTCAGCCCCAGCATTTT.

DNA for the CDR3: TGTGCCAGCAGTGATCTCGCAGGGGCGGGCTATGGCTACACCTTC. Translating it yields CASSDLAGAGYGYTF. V is TRBV6-2 or TRBV6-3 and J is TRBJ1-2, with D possibly matching TRBD1 (6 bases). This CDR3 is 15 amino acids long. Trimming removed 5 bases at V and 4 bases at J, with 17 bases between. From germline, CDR1 is MNHEY and CDR2 SVGEGT.

At least ten counts were recorded for this clonotype. DNA of the CDR3: TGTGCCAGCAGCACTCCTCGGGGGGGGCCTGAGCAGTTCTTC. Translation: CASSTPRGGPEQFF. The chain uses TRBV27 and TRBJ2-1; TRBD2 matches 8 bases. Germline values: CDR1 MNHEY, CDR2 SMNVEV (reference sequence). This CDR3 comprises 14 residues. Trimming at V came to 6 bases and at J to 9 bases, leaving 10 bases not matched to a gene.

The V gene is TRBV6-1, the J gene TRBJ2-2; tentatively, D is TRBD1 (5 bases). The CDR3 sequence is 15 residues long. V was shortened by 2 bases and J by 4 bases, with 11 bases between the two germline ends. Per the germline V gene, CDR1 is MNHNS and CDR2 is SASEGT. CDR3 residues: CASSESVGATGELFF. CDR3 coding DNA: TGTGCCAGCAGTGAATCGGTAGGGGCCACCGGGGAGCTGTTTTTT.

This clonotype was recorded a few times. The chain employs TRBV28 and TRBJ1-2; maybe TRBD1 (6 bases). The CDR3 has 14 amino acids. The V and J ends lost 2 bases and 3 bases respectively, with 10 bases between them. Looked up from germline, CDR1 is MDHEN and CDR2 is SYDVKM. This CDR3 is CASSLADSYYGYTF. The CDR3 DNA follows: TGTGCCAGCAGTTTAGCGGACAGTTACTATGGCTACACCTTC.

This clonotype has a handful of counts. V gene TRBV6-1 combines with J gene TRBJ1-2; no definite D call. V was cut by 2 bases and J by 2 bases, with 6 bases left in between. Germline lookup yields CDR1 MNHNS and CDR2 SASEGT. This CDR3 is built from 13 residues. The CDR3 DNA sequence: TGTGCCAGCAGTGAATCAGAAAACTATGGCTACACCTTC. Translated, it gives CASSESENYGYTF.

The chain has TRBV28 and TRBJ1-2, with D unclear. V was cut by 5 bases and J by 2 bases, with 18 bases left in between. The CDR3 has 16 residues. Germline CDR1 is MDHEN and CDR2 is SYDVKM. DNA of the CDR3: TGTGCCAGCAGTCCCCCCGCAGTCTTTACCAACTATGGCTACACCTTC. It specifies CASSPPAVFTNYGYTF.

This clonotype was found many times. V is TRBV20-1 and J is TRBJ2-7; 10 bases are a match to TRBD1. This CDR3 spans 15 amino acids. Looked up from germline, CDR1 is DFQATT and CDR2 is SNEGSKA (reference sequence). Trimming removed 4 bases from V and 2 bases from J; junction bases left unmatched: 8. As DNA, the CDR3 is TGCAGTGCTAAAATCCCGGGACAGGGGCCCTACGAGCAGTACTTC. Its protein product is CSAKIPGQGPYEQYF.

This clonotype was seen repeatedly, ten times or more. The CDR3 spells CASSRTELNYGYTF. CDR3 coding DNA: TGTGCCAGCAGCCGGACAGAACTTAACTATGGCTACACCTTC. The gene calls are TRBV7-9 and TRBJ1-2, with D possibly TRBD1 on 6 matching bases. The CDR3 length is 14 residues. Trimming shortened V by 5 bases and J by 1 base, and 11 bases separated the two germline ends. Germline CDR1 reads SEHNR; CDR2 reads FQNEAQ (reference sequence).

In this sample, this clonotype is medium-sized. The rearrangement uses TRBV5-4 and TRBJ2-1, with D perhaps TRBD2 (5 bases). Germline CDR1 SGHNT, CDR2 YYREEE (reference sequence). The V gene lost 3 bases and the J gene lost 3 bases, with 10 bases spanning the gap. The CDR3 is made up of 14 amino acids. This CDR3 is CASSSAGLYNEQFF. Written as DNA, the CDR3 is TGTGCCAGCAGCTCCGCTGGACTCTACAATGAGCAGTTCTTC.

This clonotype was counted between two and nine times. This rearrangement joins TRBV4-1 to TRBJ2-7; tentatively, D is TRBD1 or TRBD2 (5 bases each). The germline gives CDR1 MGHRA, CDR2 YSYEKL. The ends were cut back, 3 bases at V and 7 bases at J, with 31 bases in the middle. The CDR3 has 19 amino acids. In DNA, the CDR3 is TGCGCCAGCAGCCACTATGCTCTCTCCAGTTGGGACCCTTCGTGGGAGCAGTACTTC. This sequence encodes CASSHYALSSWDPSWEQYF.

The gene calls are TRBV9 and TRBJ2-3; no reliable D call. Germline values: CDR1 SGDLS, CDR2 YYNGEE. The germline V and J ends were trimmed by 1 base and 6 bases, with 6 bases remaining between them. This CDR3 is 12 amino acids long. CDR3: CASSVLGDTQYF. CDR3 in DNA: TGTGCCAGCAGCGTATTGGGCGATACGCAGTATTTT.

This clonotype turned up a few times. This chain connects TRBV15 to TRBJ2-7; possibly TRBD1 or TRBD2 for D (5 bases each). With 4 bases removed from V and 12 bases from J, the gap between germline ends came to 19 bases. CDR1 LNHNV and CDR2 YYDKDF come from the germline V gene (reference sequence). This CDR3 comprises 13 residues. Here the CDR3 DNA reads TGTGCCACCAGCAATTCTGGGGGTTCTGAGGGGTACTTC. It yields the protein CATSNSGGSEGYF.